This TCR beta chain emerged from a study of blood T cell repertoires in COVID-19. This clone was counted between two and nine times. Germline V gene lookup returns CDR1 SGHTA and CDR2 FQGTGA. V lost 3 bases and J lost 2, with 8 bases in between. The CDR3 has 14 amino acids. Sequencing used immunoSEQ multiplex PCR; TCRdb keeps in-frame clones, though not all of them. This sample has 59,000 or so clones, with over 80% found just once. V gene TRBV7-3 combines with J gene TRBJ2-1; D is uncertain. The sample was peripheral blood. This TCR was recovered from a human donor in a cohort sampled during active COVID-19. CDR3 region: CASSLSPTYNEQFF. The CDR3 DNA reads TGTGCCAGCAGCTTGAGTCCGACCTACAATGAGCAGTTCTTC.